This T cell receptor beta chain was documented in a study of shared clonotypes between healthy human individuals. General study points: Clonotypes shared by all four sorted-subset donors had higher generation probabilities than non-shared clonotypes.

V was trimmed by 3 bases and J by 0 bases, leaving 11 bases between them. This CDR3 region has 15 residues. Germline values: CDR1 SGDLS, CDR2 YYNGEE. Each donor was a Caucasian adult residing in Nashville, Tennessee. Once extracted for a subset, genomic DNA was divided evenly among several immunoSEQ plates. Authors' analysis steps: In the immunoSEQ data, sequences were junction-only and lacked quality scores, so filtering differed. Profiling relied on immunoSEQ multiplex PCR, and the TCRdb table lists in-frame clones only, not all of them. V and J calls and clone size are given by that table; D and trimming were obtained from the DNA. Of around 1.1 million clones listed, 75% to 80% are singletons. With respect to this clone: Its antigen is still unknown.

This TCR was recovered from a man younger than 30 in good health. Some clones in this sample may be carry-over from other donors' samples. This chain uses TRBV9 with TRBJ2-3, with D perhaps TRBD1 or TRBD2 (5 bases each). The source material was memory CD4+ T cells from PBMCs. As for subset: CD45RA-negative fraction. CDR3 sequence reads: CASSGDGPSTDTQYF. DNA for the CDR3: TGTGCCAGCAGCGGGGACGGCCCGAGCACAGATACGCAGTATTTT. The whole variable domain, filled in from reference TRBV9 and TRBJ2-3, reads DSGVTQTPKHLITATGQRVTLRCSPRSGDLSVYWYQQSLDQGLQFLIQYYNGEERAKGNILERFSAQQFPDLHSELNLSSLELGDSALYFCASSGDGPSTDTQYFGPGTRLTVL.